Presented here are 18 T cell receptor beta chains from one specimen sequenced in a study of blood T cells in healthy people across ages. Using a J-beta primer mix together with a sample-barcoded 5' primer, a second PCR was run for about 6 to 12 cycles. TCRdb fed the 5' RACE reads into MiXCR, producing one record per CDR3 protein. The table has 630,000 or so distinct CDR3 sequences, roughly 30% seen once. The material sequenced was blood. Receptors were obtained from a woman aged 80 or over in good health.

This clonotype has ten or more counts. V and J are TRBV3-1 and TRBJ2-3, with TRBD2 matching over 15 bases. Germline-derived CDR1 and CDR2 are LGHDT and YNNKEL (reference sequence). J gave up 6 bases and V 4 bases, and 8 bases lay outside the gene matches. The CDR3 totals 17 residues. The CDR3 region has the DNA TGTGCCAGCAGCCCCATCGGACTAGCGGGGGGGCCCGATACGCAGTATTTT. It codes for CASSPIGLAGGPDTQYF.

This clonotype has at least ten counts. The chain has TRBV6-1 and TRBJ2-4, with D possibly matching TRBD2 (6 bases). The CDR3 is 15 residues long. Germline loops: CDR1 MNHNS, CDR2 SASEGT. Trimming removed 7 bases from V and 3 bases from J, with 16 bases in between. The CDR3 reads CASTPGGTYKNIQYF. The CDR3 DNA follows: TGTGCCAGCACCCCGGGTGGGACTTACAAAAACATTCAGTACTTC.

Many counts were recorded for this clonotype. This chain uses TRBV11-1 with TRBJ1-1; D is uncertain. V dropped 0 bases and J dropped 6 bases, with 11 bases sitting between them. The length of the CDR3 is 14 residues. Per germline, CDR1 SGHAT and CDR2 FQDESV (reference sequence). CDR3 residues: CASSLAGEKAEAFF. Here the CDR3 DNA reads TGTGCCAGCAGCTTAGCCGGGGAGAAGGCTGAAGCTTTCTTT.

This chain joins TRBV5-1 and TRBJ1-1; unclear D gene. CDR3 length equals 14 residues. Trimming removed 6 bases from V and 2 bases from J, with 14 bases in between. Germline V CDR1 and CDR2: SGHRS, YFSETQ. The CDR3 region is CASMGSGTNTEAFF. DNA of the CDR3: TGCGCCAGCATGGGGTCCGGAACCAACACTGAAGCTTTCTTT.

This clonotype has a handful of counts. The V and J genes are TRBV24-1 and TRBJ2-5; perhaps TRBD2 as D (7 bases). Trimming stripped 5 bases from V and 5 bases from J, with 23 bases between. Germline V gene sequence: CDR1 KGHDR, CDR2 SFDVKD. The CDR3 is 17 residues long. The CDR3 DNA follows: TGTGCCACCAGTGGACAGGAAAGGACTAGTAGCAGGGAGACCCAGTACTTC. Its translation: CATSGQERTSSRETQYF.

V is TRBV20-1 and J is TRBJ2-7; tentative D call: TRBD1 (6 bases). CDR1 and CDR2 from the germline V gene are DFQATT and SNEGSKA (reference sequence). V was clipped by 2 bases and J by 2 bases, with 10 bases between them. CDR3 size: 13 residues. This CDR3 is CSARRDMTYEQYF. The CDR3 DNA sequence: TGCAGTGCTAGACGGGACATGACCTACGAGCAGTACTTC.

Regarding this clonotype: It may be a read error: a sequence one base away is much more abundant. This rearrangement joins TRBV4-2 to TRBJ2-1; a possible D gene is TRBD1 (6 bases). The assigned J gene may be wrong: the sequence end matches TRBJ2-7 better. The CDR3 sequence is 20 residues long. Germline loops: CDR1 LGHNA, CDR2 YNFKEQ. CDR3 in amino acids: CASSQDGRGSFAISYNEQYF. The CDR3 DNA reads TGTGCCAGCAGCCAAGATGGCAGGGGCAGCTTCGCAATTTCCTACAATGAGCAGTACTTC.

The chain is built from TRBV7-9 and TRBJ1-5, with 8 bases fitting TRBD1. This CDR3 contains 15 residues. Germline CDR1 is SEHNR and CDR2 is FQNEAQ (reference sequence). The trim removed 6 bases at V and 0 bases at J, leaving 4 bases unmatched. CDR3 DNA sequence: TGTGCCAGCAGTGAGGACAGGGATAGCAATCAGCCCCAGCATTTT. Residues: CASSEDRDSNQPQHF.

This clonotype was picked up many times. This CDR3 reads CASSHDRGTDTQYF. In DNA, the CDR3 is TGTGCCAGCAGCCATGACAGGGGGACAGATACGCAGTATTTT. The chain couples TRBV2 to TRBJ2-3, with 9 bases fitting TRBD1. V was pared by 6 bases and J by 3 bases, with 4 bases of the junction left unmatched. CDR3 length equals 14 residues. The germline V gene has CDR1 SNHLY and CDR2 FYNNEI.

This clonotype was detected a few times. The chain employs TRBV9 and TRBJ2-3; no firm D call. The germline V and J ends were trimmed by 0 bases and 0 bases, with 8 bases remaining between them. Per the germline V gene, CDR1 is SGDLS and CDR2 is YYNGEE. The CDR3 loop spans 15 amino acids. The CDR3 loop is CASSVGCVSTDTQYF. CDR3 nucleotides: TGTGCCAGCAGCGTAGGCTGTGTGAGCACAGATACGCAGTATTTT. Complete variable domain (other parts from reference TRBV9 and TRBJ2-3): DSGVTQTPKHLITATGQRVTLRCSPRSGDLSVYWYQQSLDQGLQFLIQYYNGEERAKGNILERFSAQQFPDLHSELNLSSLELGDSALYFCASSVGCVSTDTQYFGPGTRLTVL.

This chain uses TRBV7-2 with TRBJ2-7; 7 positions agree with TRBD2. With 7 bases clipped from V and 9 bases from J, the junction kept 18 bases outside the gene matches. CDR3 length equals 15 residues. Germline V gene data show CDR1 as SGHTA and CDR2 as FQGNSA. The CDR3 protein is CASIRGGSERRGQYF. CDR3 in DNA: TGTGCCAGCATACGGGGAGGGAGCGAGCGACGAGGGCAGTACTTC.

This clonotype has a handful of counts. The CDR3 region has the DNA TGTGCCAGCAGTCAACGTACTAGCGGATACACAGATACGCAGTATTTT. This sequence encodes CASSQRTSGYTDTQYF. The chain combines TRBV12-3 or TRBV12-4 with TRBJ2-3, with 8 nucleotides matching TRBD2. The CDR3 contains 16 residues. Germline trimming cut 5 bases from V and 2 bases from J; bases unmatched to any gene: 9.

V is TRBV20-1 and J is TRBJ1-5, with D tentatively TRBD1 (6 bases). Deletions cut 0 bases from V and 5 bases from J, with 14 bases between. The CDR3 spans 15 residues. CDR1 and CDR2 (germline): DFQATT, SNEGSKA (reference sequence). CDR3 sequence (DNA): TGCAGTGCTAGAGATAGTAGGCCAGGGGATCAGCCCCAGCATTTT. Amino acids: CSARDSRPGDQPQHF.

The chain recombines TRBV7-9 with TRBJ2-1; D is ambiguous. The CDR3 extends over 15 amino acids. Trimming removed 3 bases at V and 0 bases at J, with 9 bases between. Germline V gene data show CDR1 as SEHNR and CDR2 as FQNEAQ (reference sequence). The DNA of the CDR3 is TGTGCCAGCAGCTTCAGCAGGCCCTCCTACAATGAGCAGTTCTTC. Translating gives CASSFSRPSYNEQFF.

This clonotype was counted many times. CDR3 loop: CSAEGGNTDTQYF. DNA of the CDR3: TGCAGTGCGGAGGGAGGAAACACAGATACGCAGTATTTT. The chain carries TRBV20-1 and TRBJ2-3, with D possibly TRBD2 on 6 matching bases. The V and J ends lost 6 bases and 2 bases respectively, with 12 bases between them. This CDR3 has 13 amino acids. The germline V gene encodes CDR1 DFQATT and CDR2 SNEGSKA (reference sequence).

The chain employs TRBV18 and TRBJ2-5; D is ambiguous. Germline CDR1 reads KGHSH; CDR2 reads LQKENI. There are 12 residues in the CDR3. V lost 2 bases and J 7 bases, leaving 8 bases between the germline ends. This chain's CDR3 is CASSPAGRTQYF. The CDR3 region has the DNA TGTGCCAGCTCACCAGCCGGGCGGACCCAGTACTTC.

This clonotype occurred a few times. V and J are TRBV27 and TRBJ1-1, with 7 nucleotides matching TRBD1. The CDR3 is 15 amino acids. Germline V lookup: CDR1 MNHEY, CDR2 SMNVEV (reference sequence). V lost 7 bases, J lost 1 base, and 9 bases stayed unmatched. CDR3 in DNA: TGTGCCAGCACCCTCTATCGGACAGGGAACACTGAAGCTTTCTTT. Translating gives CASTLYRTGNTEAFF.

The chain carries TRBV7-6 and TRBJ2-3, with D unclear. CDR3 size: 13 residues. With 6 bases removed from V and 4 bases from J, the gap between germline ends came to 11 bases. Germline values: CDR1 SGHVS, CDR2 FNYEAQ. DNA of the CDR3: TGTGCCAGCAGTTTCCGGGTTGCAGATACGCAGTATTTT. This sequence encodes CASSFRVADTQYF.